This is a list of T cell receptor beta chains from one sample in a study of cytomegalovirus exposure and HLA in healthy donors. The assay was immunoSEQ multiplex PCR, and TCRdb's table has in-frame clones only and misses some. The sample holds 60,000 to 75,000 clones. Sequencing used PBMCs. The receptors shown here come from a woman in her thirties in good health and CMV-seronegative. Both conserved end residues are part of each CDR3. Each record gives: D gene, V gene, J gene, CDR3 protein, CDR3 DNA. D genes are given only for firm matches.

NA	TRBV14	TRBJ1-4	CASSQGSSTTNEKLFF	TGTGCCAGCAGCCAAGGGAGCTCTACAACTAATGAAAAACTGTTTTTT
NA	TRBV2	TRBJ1-6	CASSEGPVPISPLHF	TGTGCCAGCAGTGAAGGGCCCGTCCCCATTTCACCCCTCCACTTT
NA	TRBV10-3	TRBJ2-5	CAISESTVVTRETQYF	TGTGCCATCAGTGAGTCTACCGTAGTGACCAGGGAGACCCAGTACTTC
NA	TRBV21-1	TRBJ2-7	CASSKRASPYEQYF	TGTGCCAGCAGCAAGAGGGCCAGCCCCTACGAGCAGTACTTC
NA	TRBV5-1	TRBJ1-4	CASSTGQLSGNEKLFF	TGCGCCAGCAGCACCGGACAGCTGTCGGGTAATGAAAAACTGTTTTTT
TRBD2	TRBV15	TRBJ2-1	CATSRGVGGGIDEQFF	TGTGCCACCAGCAGAGGAGTGGGGGGAGGGATCGATGAGCAGTTCTTC
NA	TRBV29-1	TRBJ2-7	CSVEAQASYEQYF	TGCAGCGTTGAGGCCCAGGCCTCCTACGAGCAGTACTTC
NA	TRBV29-1	TRBJ2-4	CSVASPNIQYF	TGCAGCGTTGCGTCTCCAAACATTCAGTACTTC
NA	TRBV25-1	TRBJ1-4	CASRETGDNEKLFF	TGTGCCAGCCGAGAGACAGGTGACAATGAAAAACTGTTTTTT
TRBD1	TRBV28	TRBJ1-2	CASSSRGQGVGYTF	TGTGCCAGCAGTTCTAGGGGACAGGGTGTCGGCTACACCTTC
NA	TRBV4-1	TRBJ1-2	CASSSPGHQNYGYTF	TGCGCCAGCAGCTCCCCGGGACACCAAAACTATGGCTACACCTTC
NA	TRBV21-1	TRBJ2-7	CASSKEETVAEQYF	TGTGCCAGCAGCAAAGAGGAGACAGTAGCCGAGCAGTACTTC
NA	TRBV29-1	TRBJ1-1	CSARQTMNTEAFF	TGCAGCGCCCGACAAACCATGAACACTGAAGCTTTCTTT
TRBD1	TRBV29-1	TRBJ1-2	CSVDWDRGSGYTF	TGCAGCGTTGATTGGGACAGGGGAAGTGGCTACACCTTC
TRBD1	TRBV4-1	TRBJ1-6	CASSQDTGARSPLHF	TGCGCCAGCAGCCAAGATACAGGGGCTCGGTCACCCCTCCACTTT
NA	TRBV7-2	TRBJ1-2	CASSLAQGNYGYTF	TGTGCCAGCAGCTTAGCGCAGGGTAACTATGGCTACACCTTC
NA	TRBV5-5	TRBJ2-7	CASSLDLSGGEQYF	TGTGCCAGCAGCTTGGACCTCTCCGGGGGCGAGCAGTACTTC
TRBD1	TRBV27	TRBJ2-5	CASNPDPGQGETQYF	TGTGCCAGCAACCCCGACCCGGGACAGGGGGAGACCCAGTACTTC
TRBD2	TRBV25-1	TRBJ2-4	CATADAGDQNIQYF	TGTGCCACGGCGGACGCGGGAGATCAAAACATTCAGTACTTC
TRBD1	TRBV9	TRBJ1-4	CASSGRDSGEKLFF	TGTGCCAGCAGCGGCCGGGACAGCGGGGAAAAACTGTTTTTT
TRBD2	TRBV18	TRBJ2-7	CASSLRAGGYEQYF	TGTGCCAGCTCACTCCGGGCGGGGGGGTACGAGCAGTACTTC
NA	TRBV30	TRBJ1-1	CAWLDEGNTEAFF	TGTGCCTGGCTTGACGAGGGTAACACTGAAGCTTTCTTT